The 3 T cell receptor beta chains below all came from one sample that was sequenced in a study of vaccination and CD4 T cells after COVID-19. Cultured CD4+ T cell DNA underwent sequencing with the Oncomine TCR Beta short-read assay. TCRdb re-called the PCR reads through MiXCR, storing one row per CDR3 protein. The sample lists about 14,000 distinct CDR3 sequences; around 53% were seen once. These receptors' antigens are unknown. The treatment: roughly 10-day PBMC culture with coronavirus spike peptide pools or control peptides (ViraFEST assay). The sample here was CD4+ T cells from blood, cultured in vitro, taken before SARS-CoV-2 vaccination. These receptors all stem from a human donor who had recovered from COVID-19.

Only a few counts were recorded for this clonotype. The chain employs TRBV20-1 and TRBJ2-7; the match to TRBD1 covers 10 bases. There are 15 residues in the CDR3. Trimming removed 2 bases from V and 2 bases from J; junction bases left unmatched: 6. Germline V gene lookup returns CDR1 DFQATT and CDR2 SNEGSKA (reference sequence). The CDR3 DNA reads as TGCAGTGCTAGAAACCCCGGGACAGGGGCCTACGAGCAGTACTTC. It translates to CSARNPGTGAYEQYF.

In this sample, this clonotype turned up a few times. The V and J genes are TRBV7-9 and TRBJ1-6, with no clear D. The germline V gene has CDR1 SEHNR and CDR2 FQNEAQ (reference sequence). The CDR3 totals 16 residues. V shed 5 bases and J shed 4 bases, with 15 bases lying between them. The CDR3 coding sequence is TGTGCCAGCAGCCCGGAATGGGGTAATTATAATTCACCCCTCCACTTT. The encoded protein is CASSPEWGNYNSPLHF.

This clonotype was seen a single time. The chain links TRBV6-1 to TRBJ2-3, with 10 bases aligning to TRBD2. CDR3 size: 15 residues. Germline V CDR1 and CDR2: MNHNS, SASEGT. The V segment lost 10 bases and the J segment 6 bases; nucleotides outside the gene matches: 13. The CDR3 bases are TGTGCCATCACTAAGACCGGACTAGCGGAGGATACGCAGTATTTT. It encodes CAITKTGLAEDTQYF.